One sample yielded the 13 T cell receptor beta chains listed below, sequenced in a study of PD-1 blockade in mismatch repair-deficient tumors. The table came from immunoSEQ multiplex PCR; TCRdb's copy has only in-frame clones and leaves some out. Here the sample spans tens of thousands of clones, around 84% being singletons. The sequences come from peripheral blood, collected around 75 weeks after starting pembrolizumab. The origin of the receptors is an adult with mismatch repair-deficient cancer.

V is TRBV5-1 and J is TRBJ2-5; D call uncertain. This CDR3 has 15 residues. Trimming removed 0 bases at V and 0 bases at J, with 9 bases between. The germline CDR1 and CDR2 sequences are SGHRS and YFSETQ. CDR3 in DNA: TGCGCCAGCAGCTTGGCCGTGGGGTACCAAGAGACCCAGTACTTC. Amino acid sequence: CASSLAVGYQETQYF.

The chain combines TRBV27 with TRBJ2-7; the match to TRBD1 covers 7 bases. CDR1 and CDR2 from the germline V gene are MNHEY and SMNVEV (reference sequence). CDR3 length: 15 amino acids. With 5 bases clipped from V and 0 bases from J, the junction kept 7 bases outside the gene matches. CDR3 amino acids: CASSTATGVSYEQYF. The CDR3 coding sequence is TGTGCCAGCAGTACTGCCACAGGGGTCTCCTACGAGCAGTACTTC.

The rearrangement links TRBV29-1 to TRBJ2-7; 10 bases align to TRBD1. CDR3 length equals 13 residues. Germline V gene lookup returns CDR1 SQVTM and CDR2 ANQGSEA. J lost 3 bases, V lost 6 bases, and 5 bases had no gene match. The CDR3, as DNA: TGCAGCGTACTTGGGGACAGGGGCTACGAGCAGTACTTC. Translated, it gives CSVLGDRGYEQYF.

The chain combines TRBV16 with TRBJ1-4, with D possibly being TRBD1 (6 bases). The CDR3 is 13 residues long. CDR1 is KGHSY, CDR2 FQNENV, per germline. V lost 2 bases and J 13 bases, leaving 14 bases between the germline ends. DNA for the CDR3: TGTGCCAGCAGCCAACCAGGGGCCGGGGGACTGTTTTTT. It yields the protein CASSQPGAGGLFF.

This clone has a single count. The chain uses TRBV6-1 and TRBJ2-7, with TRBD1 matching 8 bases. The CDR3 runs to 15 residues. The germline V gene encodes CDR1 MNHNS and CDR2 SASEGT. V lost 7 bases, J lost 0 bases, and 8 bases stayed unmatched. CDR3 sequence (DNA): TGTGCCAGCACCACGGACAGGGATCCCTCCTACGAGCAGTACTTC. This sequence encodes CASTTDRDPSYEQYF.

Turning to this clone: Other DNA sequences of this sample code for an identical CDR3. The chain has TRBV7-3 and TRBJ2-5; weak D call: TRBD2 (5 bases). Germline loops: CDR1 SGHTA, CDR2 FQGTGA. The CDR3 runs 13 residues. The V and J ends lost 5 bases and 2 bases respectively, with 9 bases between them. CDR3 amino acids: CASSRGRQETQYF. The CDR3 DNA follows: TGTGCCAGCAGCCGAGGGCGGCAAGAGACCCAGTACTTC.

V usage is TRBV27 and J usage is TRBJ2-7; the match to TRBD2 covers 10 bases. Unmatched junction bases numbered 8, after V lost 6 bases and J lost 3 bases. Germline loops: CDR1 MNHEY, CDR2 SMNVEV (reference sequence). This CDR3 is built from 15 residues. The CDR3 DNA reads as TGTGCCAGCAGGTCAAGACTAGCGGGTCTCTACGAGCAGTACTTC. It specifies CASRSRLAGLYEQYF.

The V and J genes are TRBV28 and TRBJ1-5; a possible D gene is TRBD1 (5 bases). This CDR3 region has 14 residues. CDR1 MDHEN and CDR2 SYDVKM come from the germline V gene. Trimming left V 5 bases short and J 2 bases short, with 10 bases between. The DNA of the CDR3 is TGTGCCAGCAGTCTCCGGGGGGGCAATCAGCCCCAGCATTTT. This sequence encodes CASSLRGGNQPQHF.

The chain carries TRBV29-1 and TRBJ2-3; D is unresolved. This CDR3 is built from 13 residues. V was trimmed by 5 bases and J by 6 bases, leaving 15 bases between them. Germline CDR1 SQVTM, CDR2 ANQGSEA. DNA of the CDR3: TGCAGCGTTAATGTTGAACCTGGCGATACGCAGTATTTT. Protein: CSVNVEPGDTQYF.

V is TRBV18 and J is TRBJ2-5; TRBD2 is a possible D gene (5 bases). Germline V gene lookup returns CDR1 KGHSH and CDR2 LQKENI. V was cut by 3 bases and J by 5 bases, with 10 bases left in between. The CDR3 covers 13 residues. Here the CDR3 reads CASSPGILETQYF. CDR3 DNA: TGTGCCAGCTCACCCGGGATTCTGGAGACCCAGTACTTC.

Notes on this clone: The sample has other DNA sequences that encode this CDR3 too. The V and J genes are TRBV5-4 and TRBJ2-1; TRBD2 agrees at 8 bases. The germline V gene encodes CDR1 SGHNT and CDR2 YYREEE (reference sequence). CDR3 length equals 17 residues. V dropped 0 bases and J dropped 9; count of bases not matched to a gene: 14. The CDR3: CASSLESLLAGFAEQFF. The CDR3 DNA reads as TGTGCCAGCAGCTTGGAGTCTCTTTTAGCGGGATTTGCTGAGCAGTTCTTC. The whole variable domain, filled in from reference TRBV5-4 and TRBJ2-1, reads ETGVTQSPTHLIKTRGQQVTLRCSSQSGHNTVSWYQQALGQGPQFIFQYYREEENGRGNFPPRFSGLQFPNYSSELNVNALELDDSALYLCASSLESLLAGFAEQFFGPGTRLTVL.

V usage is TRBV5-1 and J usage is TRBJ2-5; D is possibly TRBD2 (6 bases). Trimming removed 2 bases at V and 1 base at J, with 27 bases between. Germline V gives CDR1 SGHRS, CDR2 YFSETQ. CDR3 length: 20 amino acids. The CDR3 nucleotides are TGCGCCAGCAGCTTTGGGGTACGGGTCCCCTCCAGGGACTTCCAAGAGACCCAGTACTTC. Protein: CASSFGVRVPSRDFQETQYF.

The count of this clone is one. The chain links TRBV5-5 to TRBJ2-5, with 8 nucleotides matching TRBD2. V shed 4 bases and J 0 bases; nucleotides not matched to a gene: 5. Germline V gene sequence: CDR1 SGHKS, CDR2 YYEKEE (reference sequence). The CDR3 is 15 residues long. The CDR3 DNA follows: TGTGCCAGCAGCGAAACTAGCGGCAACCAAGAGACCCAGTACTTC. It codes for CASSETSGNQETQYF.